In this sample, the clone carrying this TCR beta chain turned up many times. This CDR3 is built from 13 residues. V dropped 9 bases and J dropped 6; count of bases not matched to a gene: 6. From germline, CDR1 is KGHDR and CDR2 SFDVKD. Each CDR3 protein gets one entry after TCRdb re-called the RT-PCR reads with MiXCR. Of about 680,000 distinct CDR3 sequences listed, 13% to 15% are singletons. The chain recombines TRBV24-1 with TRBJ2-3; 9 bases align to TRBD1. Input material: memory CD4+ T cells from blood. The receptor was isolated from a female donor in good health, serving as a healthy control. The CDR3 loop is CATQRQGEDTQYF. As DNA, the CDR3 is TGTGCCACCCAACGACAGGGGGAGGATACGCAGTATTTT.